The present TCR beta chain was sequenced within a study of control samples from healthy donors and cancer patients. Here immunoSEQ multiplex PCR was the method, and the copy in TCRdb shows in-frame clones only, minus some. The sample lists 350,000 to 450,000 clones, 75% to 95% seen once, with 5.5% to 7.5% in the top ten. Sequencing was done on a sample of PBMCs. The sequence was obtained from a middle-aged man with head and neck cancer.

CDR3: CASSPQQGGVEAFF. The CDR3 DNA is TGTGCCAGCAGCCCCCAACAGGGGGGGGTTGAAGCTTTCTTT. The V and J genes are TRBV7-9 and TRBJ1-1; TRBD1 aligns across 8 bases. Germline V gene lookup returns CDR1 SEHNR and CDR2 FQNEAQ (reference sequence). Trimming took 5 bases from V and 7 from J; bases not matched to a gene: 9. CDR3 length: 14 amino acids.